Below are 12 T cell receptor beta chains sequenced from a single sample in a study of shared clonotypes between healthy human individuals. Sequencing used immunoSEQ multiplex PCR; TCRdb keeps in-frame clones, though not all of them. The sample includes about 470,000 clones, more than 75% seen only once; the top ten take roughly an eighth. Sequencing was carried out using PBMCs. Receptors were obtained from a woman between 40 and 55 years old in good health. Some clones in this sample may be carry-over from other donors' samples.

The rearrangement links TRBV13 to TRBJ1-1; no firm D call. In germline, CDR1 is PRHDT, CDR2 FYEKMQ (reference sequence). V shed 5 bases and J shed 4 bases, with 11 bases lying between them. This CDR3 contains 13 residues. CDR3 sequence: CASSPSGITEAFF. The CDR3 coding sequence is TGTGCCAGCAGCCCCTCGGGCATCACTGAAGCTTTCTTT.

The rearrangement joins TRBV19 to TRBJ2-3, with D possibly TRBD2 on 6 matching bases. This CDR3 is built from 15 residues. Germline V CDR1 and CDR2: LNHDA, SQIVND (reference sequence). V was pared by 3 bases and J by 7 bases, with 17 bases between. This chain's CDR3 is CASSMNGRGSYTQYF. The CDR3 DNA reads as TGTGCCAGTAGTATGAATGGGCGGGGATCCTATACGCAGTATTTT.

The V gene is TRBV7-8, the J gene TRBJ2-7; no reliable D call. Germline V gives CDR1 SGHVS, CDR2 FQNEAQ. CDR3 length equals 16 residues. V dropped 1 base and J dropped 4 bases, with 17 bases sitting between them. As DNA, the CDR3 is TGTGCCAGCAGCTTAGGGTCGCCGGGTCTTGTGTACGAGCAGTACTTC. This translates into CASSLGSPGLVYEQYF.

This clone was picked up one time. The CDR3 is CATNSPRNTEAFF. The CDR3 region has the DNA TGTGCCACCAATTCTCCGAGGAACACTGAAGCTTTCTTT. The V call is TRBV5-8, the J call TRBJ1-1; D unresolved. CDR3 length: 13 amino acids. In germline, CDR1 is SGHTS, CDR2 YDEGEE. V gave up 9 bases and J gave up 1 base, with 13 bases separating them.

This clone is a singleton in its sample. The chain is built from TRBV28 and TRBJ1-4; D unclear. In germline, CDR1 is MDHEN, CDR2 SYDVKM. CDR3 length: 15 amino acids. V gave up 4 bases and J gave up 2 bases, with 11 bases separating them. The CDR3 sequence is CASSSPGWTNEKLFF. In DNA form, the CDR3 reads TGTGCCAGCAGTTCCCCGGGATGGACTAATGAAAAACTGTTTTTT.

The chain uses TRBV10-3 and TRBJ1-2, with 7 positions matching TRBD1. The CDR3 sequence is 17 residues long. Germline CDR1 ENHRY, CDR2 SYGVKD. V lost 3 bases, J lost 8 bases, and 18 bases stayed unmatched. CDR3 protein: CAISELFLTGKRMGYTF. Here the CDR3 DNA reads TGTGCCATCAGTGAACTTTTTCTGACAGGGAAGAGGATGGGCTACACCTTC.

For the CDR3, the DNA is TGCAGTGCTGTACCGGGGCCTGAAGCTTTCTTT. Its translation: CSAVPGPEAFF. The rearrangement links TRBV20-1 to TRBJ1-1; possible D gene TRBD1, 5 bases. Germline V CDR1 and CDR2: DFQATT, SNEGSKA (reference sequence). V was shortened by 5 bases and J by 6 bases, with 10 bases between the two germline ends. The CDR3 loop spans 11 amino acids.

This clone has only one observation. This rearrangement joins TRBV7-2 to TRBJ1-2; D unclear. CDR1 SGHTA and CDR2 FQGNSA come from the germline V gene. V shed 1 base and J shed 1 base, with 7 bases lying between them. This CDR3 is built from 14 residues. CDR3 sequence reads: CASSLDRGNYGYTF. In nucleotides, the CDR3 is TGTGCCAGCAGCTTAGATCGGGGTAACTATGGCTACACCTTC. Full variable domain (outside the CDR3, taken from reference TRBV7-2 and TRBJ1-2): GAGVSQSPSNKVTEKGKDVELRCDPISGHTALYWYRQSLGQGLEFLIYFQGNSAPDKSGLPSDRFSAERTGGSVSTLTIQRTQQEDSAVYLCASSLDRGNYGYTFGSGTRLTVV.

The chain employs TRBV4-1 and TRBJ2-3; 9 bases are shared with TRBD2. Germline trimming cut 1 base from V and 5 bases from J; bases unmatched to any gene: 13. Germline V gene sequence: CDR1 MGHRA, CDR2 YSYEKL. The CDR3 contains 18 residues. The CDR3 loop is CASSQVAGVGTTQDTQYF. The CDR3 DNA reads TGCGCCAGCAGCCAAGTAGCGGGAGTGGGCACAACACAAGATACGCAGTATTTT.

CDR3 region: CASSPDRDLGYTF. CDR3 bases: TGCGCCAGCAGCCCGGACAGGGACCTTGGCTACACCTTC. The chain has TRBV5-1 and TRBJ1-2, with 8 bases fitting TRBD1. Trimming cost V 4 bases and J 7 bases; bases outside gene matches: 6. CDR3 length: 13 residues. CDR1 and CDR2 from the germline V gene are SGHRS and YFSETQ.

The CDR3 region has the DNA TGCGCCAGCAGCCAAGGCAGGTCAGGTCAGCCCCAGCATTTT. This encodes CASSQGRSGQPQHF. This chain uses TRBV4-1 with TRBJ1-5; D is unresolved. The CDR3 has 14 amino acids. Per germline, CDR1 MGHRA and CDR2 YSYEKL. V was trimmed by 1 base and J by 6 bases, leaving 10 bases between them.

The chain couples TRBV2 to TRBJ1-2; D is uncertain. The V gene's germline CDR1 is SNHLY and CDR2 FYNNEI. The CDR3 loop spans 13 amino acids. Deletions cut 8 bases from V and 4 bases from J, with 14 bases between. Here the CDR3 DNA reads TGTGCCAGCTCGGCACAGACGTTCTATGGCTACACCTTC. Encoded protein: CASSAQTFYGYTF. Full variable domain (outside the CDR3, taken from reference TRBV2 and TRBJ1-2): EPEVTQTPSHQVTQMGQEVILRCVPISNHLYFYWYRQILGQKVEFLVSFYNNEISEKSEIFDDQFSVERPDGSNFTLKIRSTKLEDSAMYFCASSAQTFYGYTFGSGTRLTVV.